This T cell receptor (beta chain) derives from a study of CD8+ T cells in alopecia areata. Study context: Treated individuals took tofacitinib by mouth, 5 to 10 mg twice daily. It was 6 to 18 months of tofacitinib, and then there were 6 months off drug.

Extraction of RNA preceded its reverse transcription into cDNA, which served as the sequencing template. TCRdb's table, derived via immunoSEQ multiplex PCR, lists solely in-frame clones and lacks some. The data hold about 130,000 clones, with around 60% observed a single time. Trimming pared 11 bases from V and 7 bases from J, leaving 18 bases between. CDR1 and CDR2 (germline): LGHNT, FRNRAP. CDR3 length: 14 residues. Peripheral blood and lesional scalp punch biopsies were taken from alopecia areata patients. Sorted populations comprised CD4+ and CD8+ T cells obtained from PBMCs. The source material was CD4+ T cells sorted from blood, sampled at week 0. The V gene is TRBV12-5, the J gene TRBJ1-6; a possible D gene is TRBD1 (5 bases). The clonotype originates from a human donor with alopecia areata. The CDR3, as DNA: TGTGCTTCCTCTCGGTCGACAGCAAATTCACCCCTCCACTTT. Translation gives CASSRSTANSPLHF.